These 24 T cell receptor beta chains were all obtained from the same sample, sequenced in a study of blood T cell repertoires in COVID-19. Only in-frame clones appear in the TCRdb table, and some are missing; sequencing was by immunoSEQ multiplex PCR. This table holds under 500,000 clones, about 85% found once. The material sequenced was PBMCs or T cells enriched from blood (not recorded which). The receptors here all came from a woman aged 18-30 years with acute COVID-19.

The J gene is TRBJ2-7, the V gene TRBV30; a possible D gene is TRBD2 (5 bases). The ends were cut back, 0 bases at V and 2 bases at J, with 11 bases in the middle. This CDR3 is built from 14 residues. Germline CDR1 and CDR2: GTSNPN and SVGIG (reference sequence). The CDR3 here is CAWSVRGNTYEQYF. Here the CDR3 DNA reads TGTGCCTGGAGTGTACGGGGAAATACCTACGAGCAGTACTTC.

The V call is TRBV7-2, the J call TRBJ2-5; no firm D call. Germline V CDR1 and CDR2: SGHTA, FQGNSA. The CDR3 covers 15 residues. V was pared by 2 bases and J by 5 bases, with 15 bases between. CDR3 sequence (DNA): TGTGCCAGCAGCTTATTCGGCGGCTTAGGTGAGACCCAGTACTTC. This sequence encodes CASSLFGGLGETQYF. The whole variable domain, remainder taken from reference TRBV7-2 and TRBJ2-5, is GAGVSQSPSNKVTEKGKDVELRCDPISGHTALYWYRQSLGQGLEFLIYFQGNSAPDKSGLPSDRFSAERTGGSVSTLTIQRTQQEDSAVYLCASSLFGGLGETQYFGPGTRLLVL.

The genes are TRBV6-5 and TRBJ2-5; weak D call: TRBD2 (6 bases). Germline loops: CDR1 MNHEY, CDR2 SVGAGI. The CDR3 extends over 12 amino acids. V lost 2 bases and J lost 5, with 6 bases in between. This chain's CDR3 is CASSYRGETQYF. CDR3 bases: TGTGCCAGCAGTTACCGGGGGGAGACCCAGTACTTC.

This clone was seen only a few times. This rearrangement joins TRBV18 to TRBJ1-1, with 9 bases identical to TRBD1. V shed 6 bases, J shed 0 bases, and the junction held 5 bases outside the gene matches. The CDR3 totals 15 residues. Looked up from germline, CDR1 is KGHSH and CDR2 is LQKENI. The CDR3 reads CASSTGGAVNTEAFF. CDR3 bases: TGTGCCAGCTCTACAGGGGGCGCGGTGAACACTGAAGCTTTCTTT.

The rearrangement joins TRBV19 to TRBJ2-1; weak D call: TRBD2 (5 bases). The CDR3 is 12 amino acids. Germline V gene lookup returns CDR1 LNHDA and CDR2 SQIVND (reference sequence). V lost 3 bases and J lost 9, with 9 bases in between. The CDR3 nucleotides are TGTGCCAGTAGTATTATGGGGAGTGAGCAGTTCTTC. Translation: CASSIMGSEQFF.

The table lists this clone with a count of one. V is TRBV28 and J is TRBJ1-2; TRBD1 agrees at 8 bases. This CDR3 contains 15 residues. Germline V gene data show CDR1 as MDHEN and CDR2 as SYDVKM. With V trimmed by 3 bases and J by 1 base, 4 bases remained unmatched. The CDR3 here is CASSFEGQVNYGYTF. CDR3 nucleotide sequence: TGTGCCAGCAGTTTTGAGGGACAGGTTAACTATGGCTACACCTTC.

The rearrangement links TRBV6-4 to TRBJ2-7; TRBD2 matches at 7 bases. V trimming: 7 bases; J trimming: 6 bases; junction bases outside the gene matches: 12. The CDR3 runs to 14 residues. Germline V CDR1 and CDR2: MRHNA, SNTAGT. The CDR3 here is CASNGGLGVFEQYF. The CDR3 nucleotides are TGTGCCAGCAACGGAGGACTAGGTGTTTTCGAGCAGTACTTC.

V usage is TRBV19 and J usage is TRBJ2-7; D gene unclear. The germline V gene encodes CDR1 LNHDA and CDR2 SQIVND (reference sequence). Trimming left V 5 bases short and J 1 base short, with 3 bases between. The CDR3 is 11 amino acids. The chain's CDR3 is CASSSSYEQYF. CDR3 bases: TGTGCCAGTAGTTCGTCCTACGAGCAGTACTTC. Full variable domain (missing parts from reference TRBV19 and TRBJ2-7): DGGITQSPKYLFRKEGQNVTLSCEQNLNHDAMYWYRQDPGQGLRLIYYSQIVNDFQKGDIAEGYSVSREKKESFPLTVTSAQKNPTAFYLCASSSSYEQYFGPGTRLTVT.

The V gene is TRBV28, the J gene TRBJ2-5; the match to TRBD1 covers 10 bases. The germline V gene has CDR1 MDHEN and CDR2 SYDVKM. The CDR3 is made up of 15 amino acids. The junction had 4 bases not matched to a gene; V was cut back by 6 bases and J by 0 bases. CDR3 nucleotide sequence: TGTGCCAGCAGAACGGGACAGGGGTACCAAGAGACCCAGTACTTC. This codes for CASRTGQGYQETQYF.

This chain uses TRBV5-1 with TRBJ1-1; D is uncertain. The CDR3 is 14 residues long. Germline values: CDR1 SGHRS, CDR2 YFSETQ. V lost 0 bases and J 5 bases, leaving 11 bases between the germline ends. CDR3: CASSLARDGTEAFF. Here the CDR3 DNA reads TGCGCCAGCAGCTTGGCCCGCGACGGGACTGAAGCTTTCTTT. The full variable domain, its missing parts supplied by reference TRBV5-1 and TRBJ1-1, is KAGVTQTPRYLIKTRGQQVTLSCSPISGHRSVSWYQQTPGQGLQFLFEYFSETQRNKGNFPGRFSGRQFSNSRSEMNVSTLELGDSALYLCASSLARDGTEAFFGQGTRLTVV.

The chain recombines TRBV7-2 with TRBJ1-5, with a possible D match to TRBD1 (5 bases). CDR1 SGHTA and CDR2 FQGNSA come from the germline V gene. CDR3 length: 18 amino acids. V was trimmed by 2 bases and J by 0 bases, leaving 17 bases between them. CDR3 in amino acids: CASSLLGGVSNSNQPQHF. Here the CDR3 DNA reads TGTGCCAGCAGCTTACTGGGAGGGGTTTCTAATAGCAATCAGCCCCAGCATTTT.

The gene calls are TRBV5-1 and TRBJ1-2, with TRBD1 matching 10 bases. Trimming at V came to 4 bases and at J to 4 bases, leaving 7 bases not matched to a gene. The germline CDR1 and CDR2 sequences are SGHRS and YFSETQ. The CDR3 sequence is 15 residues long. CDR3 in amino acids: CASSTGTGAFYGYTF. CDR3 nucleotides: TGCGCCAGCAGCACGGGGACAGGGGCCTTCTATGGCTACACCTTC.

The chain recombines TRBV7-2 with TRBJ1-5, with no clear D. CDR3 length: 13 amino acids. Germline CDR1 and CDR2: SGHTA and FQGNSA. The V gene lost 2 bases and the J gene lost 3 bases, with 5 bases spanning the gap. The CDR3 region is CASSLSYNQPQHF. For the CDR3, the DNA is TGTGCCAGCAGCTTATCTTACAATCAGCCCCAGCATTTT.

The chain joins TRBV10-1 to TRBJ1-1; D ambiguous. CDR1 and CDR2 from the germline V gene are WNHNN and SYGVQD (reference sequence). There are 13 residues in the CDR3. The V gene lost 6 bases and the J gene lost 2 bases, with 10 bases spanning the gap. The CDR3 coding sequence is TGCGCCAGCAGCACGGAGCTCAACACTGAAGCTTTCTTT. It specifies CASSTELNTEAFF.

V and J are TRBV3-1 (or the pseudogene TRBV3-2) and TRBJ2-5; D unclear. Germline V lookup: CDR1 LGHDT, CDR2 YNNKEL (reference sequence). The CDR3 runs 12 residues. Deletions cut 2 bases from V and 2 bases from J, with 3 bases between. The CDR3 region is CASSQIQETQYF. Written as DNA, the CDR3 is TGTGCCAGCAGCCAAATACAAGAGACCCAGTACTTC.

The V call is TRBV3-1 (or the pseudogene TRBV3-2), the J call TRBJ2-3, with 8 nucleotides matching TRBD2. The germline V gene encodes CDR1 LGHDT and CDR2 YNNKEL (reference sequence). The CDR3 spans 15 residues. Unmatched junction bases numbered 4, after V lost 1 base and J lost 4 bases. The DNA of the CDR3 is TGTGCCAGCAGCCAAGTGAGCGGGAGCTCAGATACGCAGTATTTT. Protein sequence: CASSQVSGSSDTQYF.

This clone was detected only once. V usage is TRBV5-6 and J usage is TRBJ1-5; D unclear. Trimming cost V 0 bases and J 0 bases, with 13 bases left between them. In germline, CDR1 is SGHDT, CDR2 YYEEEE. There are 17 residues in the CDR3. CDR3 amino acids: CASSLAAGGYSNQPQHF. The CDR3 region has the DNA TGTGCCAGCAGCTTGGCTGCAGGTGGTTATAGCAATCAGCCCCAGCATTTT.

The CDR3 is CASSPGGAGETQYF. The CDR3 DNA is TGCGCCAGCAGCCCCGGGGGGGCCGGCGAGACCCAGTACTTC. The chain employs TRBV5-1 and TRBJ2-5, with 8 positions matching TRBD2. The CDR3 is 14 amino acids. Per germline, CDR1 SGHRS and CDR2 YFSETQ. V trimming: 4 bases; J trimming: 5 bases; junction bases outside the gene matches: 7.

This chain links TRBV27 with TRBJ1-1; 7 bases fit TRBD1. CDR3 length equals 13 residues. Germline V CDR1 and CDR2: MNHEY, SMNVEV (reference sequence). The J segment lost 5 bases and the V segment lost 5 bases, leaving 5 bases of the junction unmatched. CDR3 amino acids: CASSIRGRTEAFF. CDR3 nucleotide sequence: TGTGCCAGCAGTATAAGGGGGCGAACTGAAGCTTTCTTT.

This rearrangement joins TRBV29-1 to TRBJ1-1; weak D call: TRBD1 (6 bases). In germline, CDR1 is SQVTM, CDR2 ANQGSEA. CDR3 length: 13 residues. Trimming removed 4 bases at V and 2 bases at J, with 11 bases between. The CDR3 DNA reads as TGCAGCGTTGCGACAGGAGCCAACACTGAAGCTTTCTTT. This codes for CSVATGANTEAFF.

V gene TRBV4-2 combines with J gene TRBJ1-2; D is ambiguous. Germline V CDR1 and CDR2: LGHNA, YNFKEQ. This CDR3 is 14 amino acids long. Trimming shortened V by 0 bases and J by 3 bases, and 8 bases separated the two germline ends. The CDR3 loop reads CASSQEAEDYGYTF. As DNA, the CDR3 is TGTGCCAGCAGCCAAGAGGCAGAGGACTATGGCTACACCTTC.

This chain links TRBV7-9 with TRBJ1-2; 7 nucleotides align to TRBD1. CDR3 length: 13 residues. After removal of 4 bases from V and 5 bases from J, the junction contained 4 bases not matched to a gene. Germline CDR1 SEHNR, CDR2 FQNEAQ (reference sequence). CDR3 region: CASSWDSTYGYTF. The CDR3 region has the DNA TGTGCCAGCAGCTGGGACAGCACTTATGGCTACACCTTC.

The V call is TRBV7-3, the J call TRBJ2-1; 14 bases are a match to TRBD2. There are 15 residues in the CDR3. Trimming removed 2 bases from V and 9 bases from J; junction bases left unmatched: 3. CDR1 SGHTA and CDR2 FQGTGA come from the germline V gene. As DNA, the CDR3 is TGTGCCAGCAGCTTATCGGGACTAGCGGGGGTTGAGCAGTTCTTC. This encodes CASSLSGLAGVEQFF.

This chain connects TRBV24-1 to TRBJ2-5; the D gene is possibly TRBD2 (6 bases). The CDR3 is 15 amino acids. Trimming took 4 bases from V and 6 from J, leaving 17 bases between them. Germline values: CDR1 KGHDR, CDR2 SFDVKD. The CDR3 region is CATSERGLTSKTQYF. The CDR3 coding sequence is TGTGCCACCAGTGAAAGGGGACTGACTTCGAAGACCCAGTACTTC.